This TCR beta chain was documented in a study of identical twins (dated by TCRdb to the mid-2010s). With regard to the full study: To test whether fetal clonotypes persist, this study deep-sequenced TCR alpha and beta repertoires from monozygotic twins, from unrelated adults of various ages, and from cord blood. Replicate twin experiments were performed at different times using different library preparation protocols to rule out contamination.

This clonotype was recorded a few times. This clone's antigen is unknown. No much larger clonotype is one base removed from it; base qualities were not supplied. CDR1 and CDR2 are read off the germline V gene as MNHNS and SASEGT. From its cysteine to its phenylalanine, the CDR3 spans 14 amino acids. Only the CDR3 part of the read is kept: 42 bases, read in frame from the first base. The V and J ends are trimmed by 7 bases and 5 bases, leaving 12 bases between them. Every donor was a healthy Caucasian. Three pairs of female monozygotic twins, all aged 18 to 29 years, made up the twin cohort. Miltenyi CD45RO+ enrichment and human naive T-cell isolation kits were used to isolate memory (CD45RO+) and naive T cells from PBMC. Library construction relied on 5' RACE. Data came from an Illumina HiSeq 2000. Template switching introduced a universal primer binding site; the final cDNA contained a unique molecular identifier, enabling accurate counting of TCR cDNA molecules. Specific primers in the conserved constant-segment region were used to synthesize first-strand cDNA for TCR alpha and beta chains. To control for contamination, every cDNA library carried two barcodes: a SMART-Mk sample barcode plus Illumina barcodes. Two successive PCR steps introduced TruSeq adapter sequences along with Illumina sample barcodes. The TCR alpha and beta cDNA libraries were sequenced on the Illumina HiSeq platform using custom primers. Concerning the study's data processing: Raw reads were processed with MiGEC to extract unique molecular identifiers, and MiXCR was used to determine CDR3 positions. Recombination models were inferred per individual with the repgenHMM and IGoR tools using an EM algorithm. Shared clonotype analysis was performed with the tcR package in R, normalizing sharing by the product of cloneset sizes. Out-of-frame nonproductive sequences were analyzed to study raw recombination free of thymic and clonal selection effects. TCRdb reprocessed the public reads (quality trimming at Q25 with fastp, clone calling with MiXCR) and kept in-frame beta chains. Every entry covers one CDR3 protein and lists the most common genes and DNA from its rows. TCRdb, not the original authors, processed these V and J calls. The sample table lists hundreds of thousands of distinct CDR3 sequences, under 10% of them with a count of one. The ten biggest clones cover about 1.9% of the sample.

General findings and caveats noted by the study authors: Abundant cord blood beta clonotypes carried fewer insertions; young adult naive repertoires showed a weaker similar trend, while memory repertoires showed none. Zero-insertion analyses could be partly confounded by invariant T cells such as MAIT and iNKT, although diverse VJ usage argued against such confounding for most clonotypes. In monozygotic twins, recombination models systematically underestimated out-of-frame TCR alpha sharing, but the models matched the sharing seen between unrelated individuals. Because the same donors could not be followed over many years, conclusions were based on cross-sectional statistical analysis. Compared with coincidental sharing between unrelated individuals, out-of-frame TCR alpha sequences shared between twins showed an excess of sequences with low generation probability. A weaker excess of twin sharing was found in beta out-of-frame sequences because the signal-to-noise ratio was lowered by fewer shared sequences.

This same sample was also taken into another study, of yellow fever vaccine responses in identical twins. As the second study states: According to the authors, in identical twins the way T cells responded to vaccination appeared partly convergent and partly personalized. The study precisely tracked vaccine-responding T cell clones in identical twins.

The sequenced sample was memory (CD45RO+) T cells sorted from blood. Interpreted using the paper, the cell subset or site label stands for: CD45RO+ enriched T cells. This TCR was sampled from a woman between 18 and 29 years old in good health. The sequence joins TRBV6-1 to TRBJ1-6; the D gene is not confidently resolved. The CDR3 in this case is CASIQAGNNSPLHF. The DNA sequence is TGTGCCAGCATTCAGGCGGGAAATAATTCACCCCTCCACTTT.